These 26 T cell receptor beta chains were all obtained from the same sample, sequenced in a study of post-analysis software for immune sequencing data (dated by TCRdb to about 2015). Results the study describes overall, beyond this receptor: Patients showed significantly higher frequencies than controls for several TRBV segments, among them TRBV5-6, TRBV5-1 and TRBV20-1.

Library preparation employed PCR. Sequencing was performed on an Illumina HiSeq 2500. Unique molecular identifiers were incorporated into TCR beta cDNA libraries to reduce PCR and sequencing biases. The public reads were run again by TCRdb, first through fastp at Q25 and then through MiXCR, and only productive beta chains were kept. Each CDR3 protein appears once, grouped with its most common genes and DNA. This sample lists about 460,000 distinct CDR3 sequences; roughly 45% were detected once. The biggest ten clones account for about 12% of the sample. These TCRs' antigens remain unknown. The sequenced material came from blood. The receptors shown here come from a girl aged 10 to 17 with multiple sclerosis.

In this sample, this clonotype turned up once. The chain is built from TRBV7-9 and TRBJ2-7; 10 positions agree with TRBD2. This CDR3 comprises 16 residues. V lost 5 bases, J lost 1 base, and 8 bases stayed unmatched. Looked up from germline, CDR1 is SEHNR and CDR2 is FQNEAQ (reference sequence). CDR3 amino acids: CASSRLAGAFSYEQYF. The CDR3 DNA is TGTGCCAGCAGCCGTCTAGCGGGAGCGTTTTCCTACGAGCAGTACTTC.

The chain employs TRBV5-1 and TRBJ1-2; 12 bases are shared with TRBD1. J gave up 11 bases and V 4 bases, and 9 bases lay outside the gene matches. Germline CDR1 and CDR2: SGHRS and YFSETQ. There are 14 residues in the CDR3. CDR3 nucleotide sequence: TGCGCCAGCAGCCCGGGACAGGGGGCGTTGGGTTACACCTTC. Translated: CASSPGQGALGYTF. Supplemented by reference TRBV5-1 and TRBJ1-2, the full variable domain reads KAGVTQTPRYLIKTRGQQVTLSCSPISGHRSVSWYQQTPGQGLQFLFEYFSETQRNKGNFPGRFSGRQFSNSRSEMNVSTLELGDSALYLCASSPGQGALGYTFGSGTRLTVV.

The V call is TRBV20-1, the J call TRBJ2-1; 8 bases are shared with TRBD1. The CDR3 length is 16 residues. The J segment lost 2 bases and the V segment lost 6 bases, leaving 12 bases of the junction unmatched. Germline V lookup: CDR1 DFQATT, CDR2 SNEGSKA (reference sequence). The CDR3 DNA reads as TGCAGTGCCCCACGACAGGGGCTGAACGCCTACAATGAGCAGTTCTTC. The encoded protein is CSAPRQGLNAYNEQFF.

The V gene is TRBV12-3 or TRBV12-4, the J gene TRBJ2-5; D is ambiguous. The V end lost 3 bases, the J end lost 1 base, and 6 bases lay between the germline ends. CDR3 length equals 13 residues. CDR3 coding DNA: TGTGCCAGCAGTTTGATTCGCCAAGAGACCCAGTACTTC. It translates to CASSLIRQETQYF.

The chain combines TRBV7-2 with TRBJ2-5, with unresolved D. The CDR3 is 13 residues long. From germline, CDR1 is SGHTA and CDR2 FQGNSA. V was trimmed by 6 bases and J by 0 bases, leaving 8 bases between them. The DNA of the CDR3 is TGTGCCAGCAGTTTAAGTTACCAAGAGACCCAGTACTTC. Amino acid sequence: CASSLSYQETQYF.

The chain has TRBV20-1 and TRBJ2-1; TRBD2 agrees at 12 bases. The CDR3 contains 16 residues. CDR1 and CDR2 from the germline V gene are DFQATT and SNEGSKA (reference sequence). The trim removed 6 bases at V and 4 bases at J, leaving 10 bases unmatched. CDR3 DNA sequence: TGCAGTGCCACCAAACGGACTAGCGGGATTTACAATGAGCAGTTCTTC. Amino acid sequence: CSATKRTSGIYNEQFF.

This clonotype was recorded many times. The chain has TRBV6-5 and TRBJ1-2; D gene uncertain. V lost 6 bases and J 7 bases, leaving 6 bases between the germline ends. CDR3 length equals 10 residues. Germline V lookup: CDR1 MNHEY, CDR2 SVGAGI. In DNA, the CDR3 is TGTGCCAGCAGCGGGCCTGGCTACACCTTC. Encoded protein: CASSGPGYTF.

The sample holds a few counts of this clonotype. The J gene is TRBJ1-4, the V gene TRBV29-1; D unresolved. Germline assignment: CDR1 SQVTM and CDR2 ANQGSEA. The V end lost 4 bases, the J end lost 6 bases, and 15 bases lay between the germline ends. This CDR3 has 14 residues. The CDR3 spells CSVVMRTRDEKLFF. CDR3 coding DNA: TGCAGCGTTGTTATGAGGACGCGAGATGAAAAACTGTTTTTT.

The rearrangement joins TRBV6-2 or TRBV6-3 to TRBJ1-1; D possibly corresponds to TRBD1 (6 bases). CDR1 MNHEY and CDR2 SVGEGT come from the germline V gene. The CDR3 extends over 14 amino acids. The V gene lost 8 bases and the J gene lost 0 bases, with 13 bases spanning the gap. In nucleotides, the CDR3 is TGTGCCAGCCGGGGGGGCGACATGAACACTGAAGCTTTCTTT. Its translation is CASRGGDMNTEAFF.

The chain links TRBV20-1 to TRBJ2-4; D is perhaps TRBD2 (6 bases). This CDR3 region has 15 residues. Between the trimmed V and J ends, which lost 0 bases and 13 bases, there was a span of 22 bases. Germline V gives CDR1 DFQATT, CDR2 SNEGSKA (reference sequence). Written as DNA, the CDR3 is TGCAGTGCTAGAGATTTGGGTCGAGATTGGGAGGAGCAGTACTTC. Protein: CSARDLGRDWEEQYF.

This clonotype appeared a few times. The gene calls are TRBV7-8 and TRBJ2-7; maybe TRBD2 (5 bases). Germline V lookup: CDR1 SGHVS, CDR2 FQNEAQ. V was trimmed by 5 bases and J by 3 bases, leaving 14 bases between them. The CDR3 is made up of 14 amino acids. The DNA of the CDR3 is TGTGCCAGCAGCCTTCAAGACTATATCTACGAGCAGTACTTC. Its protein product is CASSLQDYIYEQYF.

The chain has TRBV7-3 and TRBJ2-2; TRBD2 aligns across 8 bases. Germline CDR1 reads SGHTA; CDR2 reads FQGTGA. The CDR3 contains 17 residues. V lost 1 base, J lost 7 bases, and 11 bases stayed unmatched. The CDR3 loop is CASSLNWERGLGGELFF. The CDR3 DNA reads TGTGCCAGCAGCTTAAATTGGGAGAGGGGACTAGGCGGGGAGCTGTTTTTT.

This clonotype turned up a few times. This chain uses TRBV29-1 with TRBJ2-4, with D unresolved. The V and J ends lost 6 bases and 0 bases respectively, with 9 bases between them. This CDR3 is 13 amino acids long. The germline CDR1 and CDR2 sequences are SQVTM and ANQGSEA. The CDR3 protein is CSVRLLAKNIQYF. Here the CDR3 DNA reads TGCAGCGTCCGCCTCCTAGCCAAAAACATTCAGTACTTC.

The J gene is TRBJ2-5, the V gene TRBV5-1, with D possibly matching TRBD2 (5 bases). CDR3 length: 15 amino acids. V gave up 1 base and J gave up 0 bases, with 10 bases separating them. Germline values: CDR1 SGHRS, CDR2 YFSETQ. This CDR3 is CASSLRLGDQETQYF. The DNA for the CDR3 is TGCGCCAGCAGCTTGCGGCTCGGGGACCAAGAGACCCAGTACTTC.

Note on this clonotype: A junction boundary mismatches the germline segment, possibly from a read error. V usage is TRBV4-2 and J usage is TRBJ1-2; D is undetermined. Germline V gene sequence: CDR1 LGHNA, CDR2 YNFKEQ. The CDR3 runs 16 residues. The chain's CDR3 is CASRQGLREDPDGYTF. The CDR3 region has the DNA TGTGCCAGCAGGCAAGGACTACGAGAGGATCCGGATGGCTACACCTTC.

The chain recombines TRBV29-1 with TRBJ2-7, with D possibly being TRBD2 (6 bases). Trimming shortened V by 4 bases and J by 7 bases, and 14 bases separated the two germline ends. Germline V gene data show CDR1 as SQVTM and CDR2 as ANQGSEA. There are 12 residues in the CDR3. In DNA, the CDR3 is TGCAGCGTTGTGGCGGGATGGGGGGAGCAGTACTTC. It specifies CSVVAGWGEQYF.

In nucleotides, the CDR3 is TGCGCCAGCAGCCAGGCTCTGGGTCCACCCGGTATCGAGACCCAGTACTTC. Its translation: CASSQALGPPGIETQYF. The chain combines TRBV4-1 with TRBJ2-5; no definite D call. The CDR3 runs to 17 residues. CDR1 and CDR2 from the germline V gene are MGHRA and YSYEKL. Trimming left V 3 bases short and J 5 bases short, with 22 bases between.

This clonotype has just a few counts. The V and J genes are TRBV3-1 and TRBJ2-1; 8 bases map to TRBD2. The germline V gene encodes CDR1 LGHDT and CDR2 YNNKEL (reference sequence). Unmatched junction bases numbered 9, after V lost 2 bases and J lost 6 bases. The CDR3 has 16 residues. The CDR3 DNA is TGTGCCAGCAGCCAACCCCCCTCGAGCGGGAGCAATGAGCAGTTCTTC. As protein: CASSQPPSSGSNEQFF.

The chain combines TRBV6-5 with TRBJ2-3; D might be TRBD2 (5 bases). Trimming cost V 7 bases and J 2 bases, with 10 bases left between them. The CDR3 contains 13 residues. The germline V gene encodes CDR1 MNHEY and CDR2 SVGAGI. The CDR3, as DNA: TGTGCCAGCAATGACGGGGTCACAGATACGCAGTATTTT. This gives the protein CASNDGVTDTQYF.

The CDR3: CASSDVLAGGSDEQYF. The CDR3 DNA reads as TGTGCCAGCAGTGATGTACTAGCGGGAGGATCCGATGAGCAGTACTTC. The chain carries TRBV12-3 or TRBV12-4 and TRBJ2-5; the match to TRBD2 covers 12 bases. V dropped 5 bases and J dropped 11; count of bases not matched to a gene: 15. The CDR3 extends over 16 amino acids.

CDR3 in DNA: TGCAGTGCTAGAGGCCGTAGGTGGGATCAGCCCCAGCATTTT. Amino acid sequence: CSARGRRWDQPQHF. The J gene is TRBJ1-5, the V gene TRBV20-1; no clear D gene. Trimming took off 1 base at V and 5 bases at J, with 12 bases between the two ends. Per germline, CDR1 DFQATT and CDR2 SNEGSKA (reference sequence). The CDR3 covers 14 residues.

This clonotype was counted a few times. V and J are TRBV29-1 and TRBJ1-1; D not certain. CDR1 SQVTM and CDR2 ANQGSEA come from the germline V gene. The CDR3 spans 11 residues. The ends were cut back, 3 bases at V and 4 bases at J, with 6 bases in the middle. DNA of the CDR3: TGCAGCGTTGACAGCGGCACTGAAGCTTTCTTT. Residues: CSVDSGTEAFF.

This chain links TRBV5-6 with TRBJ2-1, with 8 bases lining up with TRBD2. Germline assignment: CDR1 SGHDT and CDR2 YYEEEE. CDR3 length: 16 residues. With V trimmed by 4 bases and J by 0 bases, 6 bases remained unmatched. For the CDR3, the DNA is TGTGCCAGCAGCGCTTCGCTAGCGGGCTCCTACAATGAGCAGTTCTTC. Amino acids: CASSASLAGSYNEQFF.

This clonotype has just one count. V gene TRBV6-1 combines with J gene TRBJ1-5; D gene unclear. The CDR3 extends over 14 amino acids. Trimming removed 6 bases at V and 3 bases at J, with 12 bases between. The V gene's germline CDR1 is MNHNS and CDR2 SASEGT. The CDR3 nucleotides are TGTGCCAGCAGCTTAAGACACTTCAATCAGCCCCAGCATTTT. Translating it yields CASSLRHFNQPQHF.

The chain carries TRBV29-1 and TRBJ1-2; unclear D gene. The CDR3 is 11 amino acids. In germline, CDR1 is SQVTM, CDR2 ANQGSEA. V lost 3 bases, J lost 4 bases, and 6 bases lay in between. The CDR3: CSVDHGYGYTF. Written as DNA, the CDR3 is TGCAGCGTTGATCACGGCTATGGCTACACCTTC. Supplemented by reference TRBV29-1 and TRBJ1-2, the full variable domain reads SAVISQKPSRDICQRGTSLTIQCQVDSQVTMMFWYRQQPGQSLTLIATANQGSEATYESGFVIDKFPISRPNLTFSTLTVSNMSPEDSSIYLCSVDHGYGYTFGSGTRLTVV.

The CDR3, as DNA: TGTGCCATCAGTGAGAGTTTAGCGTATGAGCAGTTCTTC. Translating it yields CAISESLAYEQFF. The chain joins TRBV10-3 to TRBJ2-1; perhaps TRBD2 as D (5 bases). Looked up from germline, CDR1 is ENHRY and CDR2 is SYGVKD. CDR3 length: 13 residues. V was pared by 2 bases and J by 8 bases, with 10 bases between.